The sequence of this T cell receptor beta chain was determined in a study of blood T cell repertoires in COVID-19 (dated by TCRdb to 2020 to 2021). General notes on the study: Collaborator samples came from the United States, Italy and Spain and covered acute and convalescent phases of COVID-19. A freely available public database, intended as a resource for researchers studying the immune response to SARS-CoV-2, is where the repertoires were released. Where HLA class I and class II types were available, the types were taken from metadata supplied by the sample provider, not from assay-based typing. The samples were drawn from the first 160 participants of the ongoing ImmuneRACE study and from under 1,500 subjects provided by 6 global collaborators. Deeply sampled blood TCRbeta repertoires from subjects exposed to, actively infected with, or recovered from COVID-19 were included in the dataset. The prospective study material was composed of cDNA or gDNA derived from T cells, B-cell-depleted T cells, or PBMCs. A de-identified subject ID, COVID-19 status, age in years and sex were almost always included in the sample metadata. Beyond this particular receptor, the publication reports: The quantity of clinical and demographic metadata differed by source and by participant and was supplied without curation.

CDR1 and CDR2 are read off the germline V gene as MNHEY and SVGAGI. V lost 7 bases and J lost 4 bases, and the count of bases not matched to a germline gene is 5. The CDR3 measures 15 amino acids from cysteine to phenylalanine. The sequence is cut down to CDR3 DNA, 45 bases in frame from base 1. Whole blood was collected in K2EDTA tubes by collaborating institutions according to the institutions' own protocols. For TCRbeta analysis, collaborators shipped samples as frozen whole blood, isolated PBMCs, or DNA extracted from either of those sample types. The immunoSEQ Assay, a bias-controlled multiplex PCR, was used to amplify TCRbeta CDR3 regions from genomic DNA. Processing in the source paper ran as follows. Within the assay, amplification of reference gene primers was used to estimate how many nucleated cells each sample contained. To quantify the absolute abundance of each unique TCRbeta CDR3 rearrangement, sequence reads were collapsed and filtered. For each sample, productive Simpson clonality was calculated by taking the square root of Simpson's diversity index across productive rearrangements. The table was pulled from immuneACCESS by TCRdb, which kept in-frame rearrangements only. Such tables lose some clones; where checked, under half of the loss comes from unresolved V genes, and the rest has no known cause. V and J calls and clone size are copied from that table; D and trimming were computed from the DNA. In this sample the table shows approximately 23,000 clones, around 90% of which occur a single time. The top ten clones comprise 5.5% to 7.5% of the sample.

Concerning this clone itself: Its antigen target is currently unknown. No base-level quality is on record; no much larger clone is a single base apart.

The chain links TRBV6-5 with TRBJ2-1; 12 bases in between match TRBD1. Material: peripheral blood. The origin of this receptor is an elderly woman with active COVID-19. The DNA sequence follows: TGTGCCAGCACAGGGACAGGGGGCGCGTACAATGAGCAGTTCTTC. Its translation is CASTGTGGAYNEQFF.